These 11 T cell receptor beta chains share one sample of origin, sequenced in a study of blood T cell repertoires in COVID-19. The assay was immunoSEQ multiplex PCR, and TCRdb's table has in-frame clones only and misses some. The sample includes roughly 120,000 clones, roughly nine tenths of them seen just once. Sequencing was done on a sample of peripheral blood. These receptors were obtained from a human donor with active COVID-19. The donor label of this sample is uncertain.

The gene calls are TRBV27 and TRBJ1-1; tentative D call: TRBD1 (6 bases). Trimming shortened V by 6 bases and J by 1 base, and 12 bases separated the two germline ends. Germline CDR1 MNHEY, CDR2 SMNVEV (reference sequence). The CDR3 contains 14 residues. CDR3 sequence: CASRPTGPNTEAFF. Here the CDR3 DNA reads TGTGCCAGCAGGCCAACAGGGCCGAACACTGAAGCTTTCTTT.

The chain has TRBV5-1 and TRBJ2-1; 8 bases fit TRBD2. The germline V gene encodes CDR1 SGHRS and CDR2 YFSETQ. V lost 2 bases and J lost 9; bases outside the gene matches: 4. The CDR3 has 13 residues. The CDR3: CASSFGGAGEQFF. CDR3 DNA sequence: TGCGCCAGCAGCTTCGGGGGGGCAGGTGAGCAGTTCTTC.

The genes are TRBV5-5 and TRBJ2-7, with 7 bases that match TRBD2. Germline CDR1 and CDR2: SGHKS and YYEKEE (reference sequence). The CDR3 contains 15 residues. The junction had 14 bases not matched to a gene; V was cut back by 7 bases and J by 4 bases. The CDR3 region has the DNA TGTGCCAGCGTTCCTAGGCTAGCGGTGAATTACGAGCAGTACTTC. Encoded protein: CASVPRLAVNYEQYF.

This clone was observed a single time. The rearrangement uses TRBV9 and TRBJ1-1; D might be TRBD1 (6 bases). Trimming cost V 4 bases and J 9 bases, with 19 bases left between them. Germline CDR1 reads SGDLS; CDR2 reads YYNGEE. The CDR3 covers 14 residues. Here the CDR3 reads CASSRIQGLGQAFF. For the CDR3, the DNA is TGTGCCAGCAGCCGAATACAGGGCCTCGGGCAAGCTTTCTTT.

The J gene is TRBJ2-7, the V gene TRBV27; tentatively, D is TRBD1 (6 bases). Trimming took off 0 bases at V and 3 bases at J, with 12 bases between the two ends. The CDR3 covers 15 residues. From germline, CDR1 is MNHEY and CDR2 SMNVEV (reference sequence). The CDR3 spells CASSLSPGQVYEQYF. The CDR3 nucleotides read TGTGCCAGCAGTTTATCTCCGGGACAAGTCTACGAGCAGTACTTC.

This chain joins TRBV14 and TRBJ2-1, with D hard to call. The V gene lost 0 bases and the J gene lost 8 bases, with 14 bases spanning the gap. The CDR3 totals 15 residues. From germline, CDR1 is SGHDN and CDR2 FVKESK. CDR3 sequence (DNA): TGTGCCAGCAGCCAAGAATTTCAGGTAGTCGATGAGCAGTTCTTC. Residues: CASSQEFQVVDEQFF.

This chain joins TRBV4-3 and TRBJ1-2, with TRBD1 matching 8 bases. Germline V gives CDR1 LGHNA, CDR2 YSLEER. The CDR3 length is 14 residues. V was pared by 0 bases and J by 3 bases, with 0 bases of the junction left unmatched. CDR3 nucleotide sequence: TGCGCCAGCAGCCAAGAGACAGGGGACTATGGCTACACCTTC. Its protein is CASSQETGDYGYTF.

V gene TRBV30 combines with J gene TRBJ1-2; 8 positions agree with TRBD1. The CDR3 has 15 amino acids. V gave up 1 base and J gave up 2 bases; unmatched junction bases: 6. The germline CDR1 and CDR2 sequences are GTSNPN and SVGIG (reference sequence). The CDR3 nucleotides are TGTGCCTGGAGTGCAGGACAGGGTACCAACTATGGCTACACCTTC. As protein: CAWSAGQGTNYGYTF.

CDR3: CASRPGTGAQSPLHF. In nucleotides, the CDR3 is TGTGCCAGCAGACCCGGGACAGGGGCTCAATCACCCCTCCACTTT. This chain uses TRBV6-5 with TRBJ1-6, with 10 positions matching TRBD1. The CDR3 totals 15 residues. CDR1 is MNHEY, CDR2 SVGAGI, per germline. V shed 6 bases, J shed 10 bases, and the junction held 9 bases outside the gene matches.

The chain recombines TRBV5-4 with TRBJ1-1; unclear D gene. Germline V lookup: CDR1 SGHNT, CDR2 YYREEE (reference sequence). Trimming removed 4 bases at V and 1 base at J, with 14 bases between. The CDR3 runs 15 residues. The CDR3 coding sequence is TGTGCCAGCAGCCCCGGGAGCCAGAGGAACACTGAAGCTTTCTTT. Its protein is CASSPGSQRNTEAFF.

This chain links TRBV6-5 with TRBJ1-1, with 9 bases matching TRBD1. Germline V gene data show CDR1 as MNHEY and CDR2 as SVGAGI. CDR3 length: 15 residues. J lost 3 bases, V lost 2 bases, and 4 bases had no gene match. Here the CDR3 reads CASSYPGQGHTEAFF. The CDR3 nucleotides are TGTGCCAGCAGTTACCCGGGACAGGGTCACACTGAAGCTTTCTTT.